The 28 T cell receptor beta chains in this list originate from one sample, sequenced in a study of T cells in Graves' hyperthyroidism and ophthalmopathy. TCR beta CDR3 regions were amplified from RNA transcripts. Carried out on the TCR CDR3, a first-round RT-PCR used the HTBI primer set. TCRdb used MiXCR to reprocess the multiplex PCR reads, holding one entry per CDR3 protein. The table lists about 180,000 distinct CDR3 sequences, about 15% of them singletons. Sample: blood. These receptors were collected from a woman aged 50 to 60 with Graves' hyperthyroidism.

In this sample, this clonotype turned up many times. The chain recombines TRBV5-1 with TRBJ1-2, with D unresolved. Trimming cost V 0 bases and J 4 bases, with 13 bases left between them. Per germline, CDR1 SGHRS and CDR2 YFSETQ. The CDR3 runs to 15 residues. The CDR3 DNA reads as TGCGCCAGCAGCTTGGTCGTCGACTCCTCCTATGGCTACACCTTC. Translating it yields CASSLVVDSSYGYTF. Full variable domain (outside the CDR3, taken from reference TRBV5-1 and TRBJ1-2): KAGVTQTPRYLIKTRGQQVTLSCSPISGHRSVSWYQQTPGQGLQFLFEYFSETQRNKGNFPGRFSGRQFSNSRSEMNVSTLELGDSALYLCASSLVVDSSYGYTFGSGTRLTVV.

Only a few counts were recorded for this clonotype. The CDR3 nucleotides are TGTGCCAGCAGCCATGGCATCGGGGGGGGCGGCACTGAAGCTTTCTTT. Residues: CASSHGIGGGGTEAFF. V usage is TRBV3-1 and J usage is TRBJ1-1; tentatively, D is TRBD1 (6 bases). This CDR3 spans 16 amino acids. V lost 3 bases and J lost 4, with 18 bases in between. Germline V gene sequence: CDR1 LGHDT, CDR2 YNNKEL (reference sequence).

The sample holds many counts of this clonotype. The chain couples TRBV5-1 to TRBJ1-2; 7 bases are shared with TRBD1. This CDR3 has 14 amino acids. Germline V CDR1 and CDR2: SGHRS, YFSETQ. Trimming at V came to 1 base and at J to 8 bases, leaving 8 bases not matched to a gene. CDR3 DNA sequence: TGCGCCAGCAGCTTGTCAATCGGACAGGAGGGCTACACCTTC. Amino acids: CASSLSIGQEGYTF.

The chain employs TRBV3-1 and TRBJ2-6; D is undetermined. The CDR3 is 17 amino acids. The germline gives CDR1 LGHDT, CDR2 YNNKEL (reference sequence). V lost 0 bases and J 4 bases, leaving 13 bases between the germline ends. The CDR3 sequence is CASSQEGLEAGANVLTF. The CDR3 DNA is TGTGCCAGCAGCCAAGAAGGTTTAGAGGCCGGGGCCAACGTCCTGACTTTC.

This clonotype was detected ten times or more. This chain uses TRBV28 with TRBJ2-7, with TRBD2 identical over 11 bases. Trimming at V came to 6 bases and at J to 2 bases, leaving 6 bases not matched to a gene. CDR3 length: 15 amino acids. Germline V gene data show CDR1 as MDHEN and CDR2 as SYDVKM. Here the CDR3 reads CASRPRLAGPYEQYF. The CDR3 DNA is TGTGCCAGCAGACCACGACTAGCGGGGCCCTACGAGCAGTACTTC. The full variable domain, in which reference TRBV28 and TRBJ2-7 provide the parts outside the CDR3, is DVKVTQSSRYLVKRTGEKVFLECVQDMDHENMFWYRQDPGLGLRLIYFSYDVKMKEKGDIPEGYSVSREKKERFSLILESASTNQTSMYLCASRPRLAGPYEQYFGPGTRLTVT.

This clonotype has a count of ten or more. The chain recombines TRBV7-2 with TRBJ2-1; the D call may be TRBD1 or TRBD2 (6 bases each). V was shortened by 3 bases and J by 2 bases, with 11 bases between the two germline ends. CDR3 length: 15 residues. Germline V CDR1 and CDR2: SGHTA, FQGNSA. CDR3 amino acids: CASSFRGGPYNEQFF. In DNA, the CDR3 is TGTGCCAGCAGCTTTCGTGGGGGGCCCTACAATGAGCAGTTCTTC.

Comment on this clonotype: Germline is not matched at one junction end, which may reflect a read error. The chain carries TRBV2 and TRBJ2-3; D unresolved. Germline values: CDR1 SNHLY, CDR2 FYNNEI. The CDR3 totals 12 residues. This chain's CDR3 is CASSGIRDTPYF. CDR3 sequence (DNA): TGTGCCAGCAGTGGAATCAGAGATACGCCGTATTTT.

This clonotype was seen many times. This chain joins TRBV20-1 and TRBJ1-5; 7 nucleotides match TRBD1. The CDR3 sequence is 14 residues long. The V segment lost 5 bases and the J segment 7 bases; nucleotides outside the gene matches: 11. Germline CDR1 and CDR2: DFQATT and SNEGSKA (reference sequence). The CDR3 sequence: CSAALDRVGQPQHF. CDR3 sequence (DNA): TGCAGTGCTGCTCTAGACAGGGTTGGGCAGCCCCAGCATTTT.

This clonotype was picked up a small number of times. The chain joins TRBV19 to TRBJ2-2; tentatively, D is TRBD1 (6 bases). The V gene's germline CDR1 is LNHDA and CDR2 SQIVND (reference sequence). Trimming removed 5 bases from V and 9 bases from J, with 16 bases in between. The CDR3 is 14 residues long. Written as DNA, the CDR3 is TGTGCCAGTAGTGAGACAGGATTCTTACGGGAGCTGTTTTTT. Translation: CASSETGFLRELFF.

This clonotype showed up just a few times. The chain employs TRBV5-1 and TRBJ2-5; the D is unclear. V was cut by 4 bases and J by 1 base, with 5 bases left in between. Germline V gene lookup returns CDR1 SGHRS and CDR2 YFSETQ. The CDR3 consists of 12 residues. The DNA of the CDR3 is TGCGCCAGCAGCCGCTCCCAAGAGACCCAGTACTTC. Its translation is CASSRSQETQYF.

By sample fraction, this clonotype is medium-sized (0.01 to 0.1%). The genes are TRBV6-2 or TRBV6-3 and TRBJ1-1; a weak D match, TRBD1 (5 bases). This CDR3 comprises 16 residues. Germline V gene lookup returns CDR1 MNHEY and CDR2 SVGEGT. V was shortened by 8 bases and J by 1 base, with 20 bases between the two germline ends. As DNA, the CDR3 is TGTGCCAGCCGAACCGGGGACGGATTGACGAACACTGAAGCTTTCTTT. Translated, it gives CASRTGDGLTNTEAFF.

In its sample, this clonotype was seen many times. V usage is TRBV7-9 and J usage is TRBJ2-7; 8 bases line up with TRBD2. The germline V gene encodes CDR1 SEHNR and CDR2 FQNEAQ (reference sequence). V lost 4 bases, J lost 4 bases, and 9 bases stayed unmatched. The CDR3 contains 15 residues. The CDR3 reads CASSSSPGGGYEQYF. CDR3 bases: TGTGCCAGCAGCTCCTCTCCGGGGGGGGGATACGAGCAGTACTTC.

This clonotype was observed at least ten times. The chain carries TRBV6-2 or TRBV6-3 and TRBJ2-5; possibly TRBD2 for D (5 bases). Trimming took 2 bases from V and 5 from J, leaving 12 bases between them. The CDR3 length is 14 residues. Germline values: CDR1 MNHEY, CDR2 SVGEGT. The CDR3 nucleotides are TGTGCCAGCAGTTACGGGATCAAGCGGGAGACCCAGTACTTC. Translated, it gives CASSYGIKRETQYF.

The chain combines TRBV7-9 with TRBJ2-7; D remains unclear. Trimming took off 0 bases at V and 2 bases at J, with 17 bases between the two ends. Germline V gives CDR1 SEHNR, CDR2 FQNEAQ (reference sequence). The CDR3 has 17 residues. This chain's CDR3 is CASSLAPLGRITYEQYF. The CDR3 nucleotides are TGTGCCAGCAGCTTAGCTCCCTTAGGCCGCATAACCTACGAGCAGTACTTC.

The genes are TRBV27 and TRBJ1-2; possibly TRBD1 for D (6 bases). Between the trimmed V and J ends, which lost 4 bases and 8 bases, there was a span of 23 bases. This CDR3 contains 16 residues. Germline assignment: CDR1 MNHEY and CDR2 SMNVEV (reference sequence). CDR3 sequence: CASSSPALGGGGGYTF. CDR3 sequence (DNA): TGTGCCAGCAGTTCCCCCGCCCTTGGGGGCGGAGGAGGCTACACCTTC.

This clonotype was counted many times. The rearrangement uses TRBV2 and TRBJ2-7; 7 bases map to TRBD1. V trimming: 0 bases; J trimming: 0 bases; junction bases outside the gene matches: 8. CDR1 and CDR2 from the germline V gene are SNHLY and FYNNEI. The CDR3 extends over 17 amino acids. The CDR3 DNA follows: TGTGCCAGCAGTGAAGCGCTTCGGGACAGCCTCTCCTACGAGCAGTACTTC. Its translation: CASSEALRDSLSYEQYF.

V usage is TRBV29-1 and J usage is TRBJ1-1; D remains unclear. This CDR3 spans 12 amino acids. Per the germline V gene, CDR1 is SQVTM and CDR2 is ANQGSEA. Trimming took 5 bases from V and 1 from J, leaving 8 bases between them. Here the CDR3 reads CSVSPGNTEAFF. CDR3 DNA sequence: TGCAGCGTTTCCCCGGGGAACACTGAAGCTTTCTTT.

This clonotype turned up a few times. The J gene is TRBJ1-1, the V gene TRBV19; D not certain. Germline values: CDR1 LNHDA, CDR2 SQIVND (reference sequence). V lost 7 bases to trimming and J lost 0 bases, with 9 bases between them. The CDR3 has 13 residues. CDR3 nucleotides: TGTGCCAGTAAGGAACAGCTGAACACTGAAGCTTTCTTT. This sequence encodes CASKEQLNTEAFF.

In its sample, this clonotype was seen many times. This CDR3 is CASSHPSAYEQYF. The CDR3 bases are TGTGCCAGCAGCCACCCGTCCGCCTACGAGCAGTACTTC. The J gene is TRBJ2-7, the V gene TRBV7-9; D not certain. CDR3 length equals 13 residues. V lost 5 bases, J lost 2 bases, and 10 bases lay in between. Germline V gene lookup returns CDR1 SEHNR and CDR2 FQNEAQ (reference sequence).

This clonotype was detected many times. This rearrangement joins TRBV2 to TRBJ1-1, with unresolved D. CDR1 and CDR2 (germline): SNHLY, FYNNEI. V lost 5 bases and J lost 0, with 13 bases in between. CDR3 length: 15 residues. The DNA for the CDR3 is TGTGCCAGCAGTCCGCGTGGAGGCATGAACACTGAAGCTTTCTTT. Translating it yields CASSPRGGMNTEAFF. The variable domain in full, with the rest retrieved from reference TRBV2 and TRBJ1-1, is EPEVTQTPSHQVTQMGQEVILRCVPISNHLYFYWYRQILGQKVEFLVSFYNNEISEKSEIFDDQFSVERPDGSNFTLKIRSTKLEDSAMYFCASSPRGGMNTEAFFGQGTRLTVV.

This clonotype was picked up many times. The chain recombines TRBV29-1 with TRBJ2-3; D is possibly TRBD1 (6 bases). Trimming cost V 5 bases and J 5 bases, with 20 bases left between them. CDR1 is SQVTM, CDR2 ANQGSEA, per germline. The CDR3 is 15 amino acids. In nucleotides, the CDR3 is TGCAGCGTTAAAAATAAAAGGGACACCCAAGATACGCAGTATTTT. Translation gives CSVKNKRDTQDTQYF.

This chain links TRBV5-1 with TRBJ2-4; D perhaps matches TRBD2 (6 bases). This CDR3 is 14 amino acids long. V lost 4 bases and J lost 1, with 9 bases in between. Germline lookup yields CDR1 SGHRS and CDR2 YFSETQ. The CDR3 loop reads CASSPRGAKNIQYF. The CDR3 bases are TGCGCCAGCAGCCCTCGGGGGGCCAAAAACATTCAGTACTTC.

This clonotype was picked up many times. This chain uses TRBV4-2 with TRBJ2-2; D is possibly TRBD2 (5 bases). V was clipped by 1 base and J by 7 bases, with 13 bases between them. There are 15 residues in the CDR3. Germline V gene data show CDR1 as LGHNA and CDR2 as YNFKEQ. The CDR3 DNA follows: TGTGCCAGCAGCCAAGTTAGTATCGGGGACGGGGAGCTGTTTTTT. Translated, it gives CASSQVSIGDGELFF.

The rearrangement joins TRBV5-8 to TRBJ1-6; D may be TRBD1 (6 bases). Germline lookup yields CDR1 SGHTS and CDR2 YDEGEE. Trimming removed 7 bases from V and 5 bases from J, with 16 bases in between. This CDR3 comprises 15 residues. The CDR3 region is CASRSRRGNNSPLHF. DNA for the CDR3: TGTGCCAGCCGATCTAGGAGGGGGAATAATTCACCCCTCCACTTT.

This chain links TRBV5-6 with TRBJ1-2, with 10 positions matching TRBD1. The CDR3 contains 14 residues. Germline CDR1 is SGHDT and CDR2 is YYEEEE. After removal of 3 bases from V and 8 bases from J, the junction contained 7 bases not matched to a gene. The CDR3 coding sequence is TGTGCCAGCAGCTGGGACAGGGGAGGTGGCGGCTACACCTTC. It translates to CASSWDRGGGGYTF.

This clonotype was seen more than once but under ten times. The V gene is TRBV2, the J gene TRBJ2-7; 8 bases are a match to TRBD2. V shed 6 bases, J shed 3 bases, and the junction held 4 bases outside the gene matches. The CDR3 consists of 13 residues. In germline, CDR1 is SNHLY, CDR2 FYNNEI. CDR3 DNA sequence: TGTGCCAGCAGAATCCTAGCGGGCTACGAGCAGTACTTC. Its protein product is CASRILAGYEQYF. Together with reference TRBV2 and TRBJ2-7, the CDR3 gives the full variable domain: EPEVTQTPSHQVTQMGQEVILRCVPISNHLYFYWYRQILGQKVEFLVSFYNNEISEKSEIFDDQFSVERPDGSNFTLKIRSTKLEDSAMYFCASRILAGYEQYFGPGTRLTVT.

This chain connects TRBV19 to TRBJ2-2; tentatively, D is TRBD1 or TRBD2 (5 bases each). This CDR3 comprises 15 residues. Trimming pared 8 bases from V and 1 base from J, leaving 14 bases between. Germline CDR1 reads LNHDA; CDR2 reads SQIVND (reference sequence). This CDR3 is CASQGGHMNTGELFF. CDR3 DNA sequence: TGTGCCAGTCAAGGAGGACACATGAACACCGGGGAGCTGTTTTTT.

This clonotype was recorded at least ten times. This chain connects TRBV12-3 or TRBV12-4 to TRBJ1-5, with 7 bases fitting TRBD1. The CDR3 has 14 amino acids. After removal of 6 bases from V and 2 bases from J, the junction contained 4 bases not matched to a gene. CDR3 nucleotide sequence: TGTGCCAGCAGGAAAGGGACAGGCAATCAGCCCCAGCATTTT. This sequence encodes CASRKGTGNQPQHF.